A single sample gave rise to the 17 T cell receptor beta chains below, sequenced in a study of T cells in tumors after PD-1 blockade. Produced via immunoSEQ multiplex PCR; TCRdb's table is partial and in-frame only. There are approximately 47,000 clones in the sample; more than 65% occur only once, and about 3.8% lies in the top ten. Here the sequenced sample was PBMCs, taken before anti-PD-1 treatment. The receptors stem from a human donor with basal cell carcinoma.

The V call is TRBV11-1, the J call TRBJ2-7; no firm D call. Trimming cost V 6 bases and J 6 bases, with 12 bases left between them. Germline-derived CDR1 and CDR2 are SGHAT and FQDESV (reference sequence). CDR3 length: 12 amino acids. This CDR3 reads CASRTSGREQYF. The CDR3 DNA reads as TGTGCCAGCAGAACCTCTGGGCGCGAGCAGTACTTC.

V gene TRBV5-6 combines with J gene TRBJ1-3; 7 positions match TRBD1. The CDR3 has 15 residues. Germline CDR1 SGHDT, CDR2 YYEEEE. With V trimmed by 4 bases and J by 1 base, 5 bases remained unmatched. The CDR3 DNA follows: TGTGCCAGCAGCCCTAACAGGGGATCTGGAAACACCATATATTTT. This codes for CASSPNRGSGNTIYF.

V and J are TRBV6-5 and TRBJ2-7; 8 bases fit TRBD1. This CDR3 is 13 amino acids long. After removal of 5 bases from V and 12 bases from J, the junction contained 12 bases not matched to a gene. Looked up from germline, CDR1 is MNHEY and CDR2 is SVGAGI. As DNA, the CDR3 is TGTGCCAGCAGTCAGGGGGACAGGCAAAACGGGTACTTC. Translating gives CASSQGDRQNGYF.

The genes are TRBV24-1 and TRBJ2-5; 10 positions agree with TRBD1. From germline, CDR1 is KGHDR and CDR2 SFDVKD. V was pared by 9 bases and J by 1 base, with 1 base of the junction left unmatched. The length of the CDR3 is 13 residues. In nucleotides, the CDR3 is TGTGCCACCGGACAGGGGGGCCAAGAGACCCAGTACTTC. It encodes CATGQGGQETQYF.

V usage is TRBV6-1 and J usage is TRBJ2-7; D is possibly TRBD1 (5 bases). The length of the CDR3 is 13 residues. CDR1 MNHNS and CDR2 SASEGT come from the germline V gene. V was shortened by 3 bases and J by 0 bases, with 6 bases between the two germline ends. The CDR3: CASSEDTSYEQYF. The CDR3 nucleotides are TGTGCCAGCAGTGAGGACACCTCCTACGAGCAGTACTTC.

This clone was seen just once. The V call is TRBV5-5, the J call TRBJ2-2; 8 positions agree with TRBD1. The CDR3 totals 15 residues. The germline CDR1 and CDR2 sequences are SGHKS and YYEKEE (reference sequence). V lost 3 bases and J lost 2; bases outside the gene matches: 3. The CDR3 loop is CASSSTGANTGELFF. For the CDR3, the DNA is TGTGCCAGCAGCTCGACAGGGGCCAACACCGGGGAGCTGTTTTTT.

The rearrangement links TRBV7-2 to TRBJ1-5; 7 nucleotides agree with TRBD1. Germline V gene lookup returns CDR1 SGHTA and CDR2 FQGNSA. V lost 1 base, J lost 6 bases, and 6 bases stayed unmatched. The CDR3 contains 15 residues. CDR3 loop: CASSLEAGGVQPQHF. The CDR3 nucleotides are TGTGCCAGCAGCTTAGAGGCAGGGGGTGTTCAGCCCCAGCATTTT.

The chain recombines TRBV10-3 with TRBJ1-1; 8 nucleotides agree with TRBD1. Germline assignment: CDR1 ENHRY and CDR2 SYGVKD. CDR3 length equals 14 residues. J lost 2 bases, V lost 10 bases, and 9 bases had no gene match. DNA of the CDR3: TGTGCCACCGCTGGACAGGGCGGTAACACTGAAGCTTTCTTT. It encodes CATAGQGGNTEAFF.

This clone showed up just once. Other DNA sequences from this sample encode an identical CDR3 as well. The chain links TRBV9 to TRBJ2-7; 11 bases line up with TRBD1. V was clipped by 4 bases and J by 2 bases; unmatched bases: 2. The CDR3 loop spans 14 amino acids. Germline lookup yields CDR1 SGDLS and CDR2 YYNGEE. The CDR3 DNA reads as TGTGCCAGCAGCCCGGGACAGGGGGCCTACGAGCAGTACTTC. Encoded protein: CASSPGQGAYEQYF.

The J gene is TRBJ2-4, the V gene TRBV25-1; 7 nucleotides line up with TRBD1. Looked up from germline, CDR1 is MGHDK and CDR2 is SYGVNS. The ends lost 4 bases at V and 9 bases at J; junction bases unmatched: 12. This CDR3 has 15 amino acids. The CDR3 coding sequence is TGTGCCAGCAGTGGACGGTCCGGGACAGTAGGCATTCAGTACTTC. Residues: CASSGRSGTVGIQYF. The whole variable domain, filled in from reference TRBV25-1 and TRBJ2-4, reads EADIYQTPRYLVIGTGKKITLECSQTMGHDKMYWYQQDPGMELHLIHYSYGVNSTEKGDLSSESTVSRIRTEHFPLTLESARPSHTSQYLCASSGRSGTVGIQYFGAGTRLSVL.

With respect to this clone: Different DNA sequences within this sample yield the same CDR3. This chain connects TRBV7-9 to TRBJ1-6; no firm D call. Per the germline V gene, CDR1 is SEHNR and CDR2 is FQNEAQ (reference sequence). The CDR3 has 15 amino acids. V shed 4 bases and J shed 5 bases, with 12 bases lying between them. CDR3: CASSSRRGHNSPLHF. The CDR3 nucleotides read TGTGCCAGCAGCTCCCGCAGAGGACATAATTCACCCCTCCACTTT.

The chain carries TRBV9 and TRBJ2-3, with 13 bases identical to TRBD2. The V and J ends lost 4 bases and 0 bases, in that order; junction bases with no gene match: 8. The CDR3 is 18 amino acids. Germline V gene sequence: CDR1 SGDLS, CDR2 YYNGEE. The CDR3 loop reads CASSSYGTSGVSTDTQYF. DNA of the CDR3: TGTGCCAGCAGCTCATACGGGACTAGCGGGGTGAGCACAGATACGCAGTATTTT.

The chain links TRBV14 to TRBJ2-2; 8 bases align to TRBD2. This CDR3 has 19 residues. Germline V gene sequence: CDR1 SGHDN, CDR2 FVKESK. V lost 2 bases to trimming and J lost 3 bases; unmatched junction nucleotides: 14. This CDR3 reads CASSQSVAGHSGYTGELFF. The CDR3 DNA reads TGTGCCAGCAGCCAATCAGTAGCGGGACACAGCGGATACACCGGGGAGCTGTTTTTT.

The chain employs TRBV9 and TRBJ2-7; tentative D call: TRBD1 (5 bases). Trimming stripped 5 bases from V and 2 bases from J, with 14 bases between. Germline values: CDR1 SGDLS, CDR2 YYNGEE. This CDR3 is built from 14 residues. The CDR3: CASSPPGSPYEQYF. CDR3 nucleotide sequence: TGTGCCAGCAGTCCCCCAGGGTCCCCCTACGAGCAGTACTTC. The full variable domain, completed using reference TRBV9 and TRBJ2-7, is DSGVTQTPKHLITATGQRVTLRCSPRSGDLSVYWYQQSLDQGLQFLIQYYNGEERAKGNILERFSAQQFPDLHSELNLSSLELGDSALYFCASSPPGSPYEQYFGPGTRLTVT.

The chain recombines TRBV30 with TRBJ1-4, with D possibly being TRBD1 (5 bases). The CDR3 contains 15 residues. V was cut by 2 bases and J by 2 bases, with 12 bases left in between. The V gene's germline CDR1 is GTSNPN and CDR2 SVGIG (reference sequence). CDR3 sequence (DNA): TGTGCCTGGAGTTTAGGGGAAGTGACTAATGAAAAACTGTTTTTT. Amino acids: CAWSLGEVTNEKLFF.

The rearrangement uses TRBV5-1 and TRBJ2-1; 7 positions agree with TRBD1. The CDR3 sequence is 11 residues long. Germline loops: CDR1 SGHRS, CDR2 YFSETQ. The V segment lost 5 bases and the J segment 10 bases; nucleotides outside the gene matches: 3. Here the CDR3 reads CASSPDREQFF. For the CDR3, the DNA is TGCGCCAGCAGTCCGGACAGGGAGCAGTTCTTC.

This clone showed up just a few times. The chain employs TRBV27 and TRBJ1-6; TRBD1 matches 9 bases. Germline assignment: CDR1 MNHEY and CDR2 SMNVEV (reference sequence). The CDR3 has 20 residues. J gave up 5 bases and V 6 bases, and 20 bases lay outside the gene matches. This CDR3 is CASSSTGTGNSRWDNSPLHF. The CDR3, as DNA: TGTGCCAGCAGCTCCACCGGGACAGGGAATTCTCGCTGGGATAATTCACCCCTCCACTTT.